This T cell receptor (beta chain) is drawn from a study of post-analysis software for immune sequencing data. Study conclusions and caveats: The study found significantly lower normalized Chao1 diversity in multiple sclerosis patients than in controls.

Sequencing libraries made from TCR beta cDNA carried unique molecular identifiers. TCRdb used MiXCR to reprocess the PCR reads, holding one entry per CDR3 protein. This repertoire shows 740,000 or so distinct CDR3 sequences, around 50% found once; its top ten account for roughly 4.4%. With respect to this clonotype: Its antigen is unknown.

The receptor comes from a girl aged 5-17 years with multiple sclerosis. The sample taken for sequencing was blood.

DNA of the CDR3: TGCAGTGCTAGCGTGGGACACAATCAGCCCCAGCATTTT. Translated, it gives CSASVGHNQPQHF. The rearrangement uses TRBV20-1 and TRBJ1-5, with a tentative D call TRBD1 (6 bases). Germline CDR1 reads DFQATT; CDR2 reads SNEGSKA (reference sequence). Trimming shortened V by 3 bases and J by 3 bases, and 9 bases separated the two germline ends. This CDR3 is 13 amino acids long.